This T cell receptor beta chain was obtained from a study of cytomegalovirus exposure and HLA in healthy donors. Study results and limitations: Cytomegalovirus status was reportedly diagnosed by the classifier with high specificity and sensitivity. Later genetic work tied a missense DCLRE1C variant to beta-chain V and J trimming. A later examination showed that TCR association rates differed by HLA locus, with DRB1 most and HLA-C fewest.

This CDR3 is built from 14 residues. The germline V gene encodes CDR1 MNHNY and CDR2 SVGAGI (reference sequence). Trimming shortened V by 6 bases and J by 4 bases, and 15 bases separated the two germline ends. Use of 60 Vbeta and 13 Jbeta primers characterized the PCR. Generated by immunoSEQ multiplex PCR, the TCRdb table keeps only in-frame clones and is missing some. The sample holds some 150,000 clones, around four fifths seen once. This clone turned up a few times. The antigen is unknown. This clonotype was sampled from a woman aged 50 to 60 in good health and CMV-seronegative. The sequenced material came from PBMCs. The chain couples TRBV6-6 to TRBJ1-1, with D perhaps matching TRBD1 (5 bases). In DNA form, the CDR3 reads TGTGCCAGCAGCGGGGGGGTCAGCGGCACTGAAGCTTTCTTT. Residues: CASSGGVSGTEAFF.